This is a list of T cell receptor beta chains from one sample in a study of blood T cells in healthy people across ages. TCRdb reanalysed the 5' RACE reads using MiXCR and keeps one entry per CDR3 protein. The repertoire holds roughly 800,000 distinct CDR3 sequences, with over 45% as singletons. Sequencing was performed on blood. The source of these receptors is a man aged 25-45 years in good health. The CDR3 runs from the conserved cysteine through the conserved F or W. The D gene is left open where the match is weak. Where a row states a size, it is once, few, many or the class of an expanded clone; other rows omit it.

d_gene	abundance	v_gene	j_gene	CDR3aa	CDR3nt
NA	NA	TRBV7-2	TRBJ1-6	CASSRHGSADSPLHF	TGTGCCAGCAGCCGTCACGGGTCCGCCGATTCACCCCTCCACTTT
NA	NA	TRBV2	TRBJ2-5	CASSWDDQETQYF	TGTGCCAGCAGTTGGGACGATCAAGAGACCCAGTACTTC
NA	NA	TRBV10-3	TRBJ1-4	CAISDLTGEKLFF	TGTGCCATCAGTGATCTCACGGGGGAAAAACTGTTTTTT
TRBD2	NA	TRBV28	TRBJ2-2	CASSLWREVTGELFF	TGTGCCAGCAGTTTGTGGCGGGAGGTCACCGGGGAGCTGTTTTTT
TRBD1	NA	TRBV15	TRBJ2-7	CATSSHVGQPYEQYF	TGTGCCACCAGCAGCCACGTGGGACAGCCCTACGAGCAGTACTTC
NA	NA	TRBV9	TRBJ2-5	CASSVGVVAETQYF	TGTGCCAGCAGCGTAGGTGTGGTTGCGGAGACCCAGTACTTC
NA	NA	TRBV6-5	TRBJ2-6	CARCVDSGANVLTF	TGTGCCAGATGCGTGGACTCTGGGGCCAACGTCCTGACTTTC
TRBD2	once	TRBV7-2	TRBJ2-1	CASSLGVLAGGPYRETQFF	TGTGCCAGCAGCTTAGGAGTTCTAGCGGGGGGGCCTTACAGAGAGACCCAGTTCTTC
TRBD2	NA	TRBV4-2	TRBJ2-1	CASSQEAGNLYNEQFF	TGTGCCAGCAGCCAAGAAGCGGGGAACCTTTACAATGAGCAGTTCTTC
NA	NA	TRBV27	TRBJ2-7	CASSLGQATSHEQYF	TGTGCCAGCAGTTTAGGGCAGGCTACTTCACACGAGCAGTACTTC
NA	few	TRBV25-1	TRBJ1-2	CASSEFKGHGYTF	TGTGCCAGCAGTGAATTTAAGGGACATGGCTACACCTTC
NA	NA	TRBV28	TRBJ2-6	CASSEYQSGANVLTF	TGTGCCAGCAGTGAGTACCAATCTGGGGCCAACGTCCTGACTTTC
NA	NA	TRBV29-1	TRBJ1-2	CSVKAGYGEGGYTF	TGCAGCGTAAAAGCGGGATATGGAGAAGGTGGCTACACCTTC
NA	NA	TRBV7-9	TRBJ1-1	CASSLEYMNTEAFF	TGTGCCAGCAGCTTAGAGTACATGAACACTGAAGCTTTCTTT
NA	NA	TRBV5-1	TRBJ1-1	CASRQGRGGTEAFF	TGCGCCAGCAGACAGGGAAGAGGGGGAACTGAAGCTTTCTTT
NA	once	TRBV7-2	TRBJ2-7	CASSSRGSSYEQYF	TGTGCCAGCAGCTCGAGAGGGAGCTCCTACGAGCAGTACTTC
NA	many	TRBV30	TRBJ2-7	CSAGIYEQYF	TGTTCGGCGGGGATCTACGAGCAGTACTTC
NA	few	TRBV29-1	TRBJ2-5	CSASEAEETQYF	TGCAGCGCATCCGAGGCGGAAGAGACCCAGTACTTC
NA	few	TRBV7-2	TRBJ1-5	CASSFERNQPQHF	TGTGCCAGCAGCTTCGAGAGGAATCAGCCCCAGCATTTT
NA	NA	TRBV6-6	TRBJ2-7	CASRSNTYEQYF	TGTGCCAGCAGAAGTAACACCTACGAGCAGTACTTC
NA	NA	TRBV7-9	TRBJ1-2	CASSSGALKAGYTF	TGTGCCAGCAGCTCCGGGGCCCTAAAAGCTGGCTACACCTTC
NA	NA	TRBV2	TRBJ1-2	CASRGLGSGYTF	TGTGCCAGCAGGGGTTTAGGTTCCGGCTACACCTTC
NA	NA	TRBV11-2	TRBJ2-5	CASSSDPRETQYF	TGTGCCAGCAGCTCGGACCCTCGGGAGACCCAGTACTTC
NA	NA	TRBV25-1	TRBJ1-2	CASSGGGWHGYTF	TGTGCCAGCAGTGGGGGGGGCTGGCACGGCTACACCTTC
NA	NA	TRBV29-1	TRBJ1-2	CSASAGEVAGNYGYTF	TGCAGCGCCTCGGCCGGGGAGGTGGCAGGAAACTATGGCTACACCTTC
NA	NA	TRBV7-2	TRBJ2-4	CGGRLVRAKNIQYF	TGTGGCGGCCGGCTAGTACGAGCCAAAAACATTCAGTACTTC
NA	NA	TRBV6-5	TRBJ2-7	CASSYRPFRGSEQYF	TGTGCCAGCAGTTACAGACCGTTTCGGGGCTCCGAGCAGTACTTC
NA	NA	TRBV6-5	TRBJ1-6	CASSYLQGLRNSPLHF	TGTGCCAGCAGTTACCTCCAGGGGCTCAGAAATTCACCCCTCCACTTT
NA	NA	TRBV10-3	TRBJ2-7	CASSPRRGLTYEQYF	TGTGCCAGCAGCCCACGGAGGGGGCTTACCTACGAGCAGTACTTC
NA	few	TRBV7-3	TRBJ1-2	CASSLDPGGGYTF	TGTGCCAGCAGCTTGGATCCGGGGGGTGGCTACACCTTC
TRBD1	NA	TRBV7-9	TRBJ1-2	CASDPGQGLSGYTF	TGTGCCAGCGACCCGGGACAGGGGTTGAGTGGCTACACCTTC
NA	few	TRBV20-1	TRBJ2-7	CSAKSVLAQNAYEQYF	TGCAGTGCTAAAAGCGTACTAGCCCAGAACGCCTACGAGCAGTACTTC
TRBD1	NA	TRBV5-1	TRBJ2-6	CASSLDGTGASGANVLTF	TGCGCCAGCAGCTTGGATGGGACAGGGGCCTCTGGGGCCAACGTCCTGACTTTC
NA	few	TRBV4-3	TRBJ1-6	CASSQESMDSPLHF	TGCGCCAGCAGCCAAGAAAGCATGGATTCACCCCTCCACTTT
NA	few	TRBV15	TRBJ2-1	CATSRQGIGSYNEQFF	TGTGCCACCAGCAGACAGGGAATTGGATCCTACAATGAGCAGTTCTTC
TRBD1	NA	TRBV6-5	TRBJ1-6	CASSYSRTGGTPLHF	TGTGCCAGCAGTTACTCCCGGACAGGGGGAACACCCCTCCACTTT
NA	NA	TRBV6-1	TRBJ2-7	CASSDPGTTDGTYEQYF	TGTGCCAGCAGTGACCCCGGGACAACCGATGGTACCTACGAGCAGTACTTC
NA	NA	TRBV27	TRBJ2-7	CASSSTGKAQYF	TGTGCCAGCAGTTCCACAGGGAAGGCCCAGTACTTC
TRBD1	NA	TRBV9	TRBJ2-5	CASNQGGGETQYF	TGTGCCAGCAACCAAGGGGGCGGGGAGACCCAGTACTTC
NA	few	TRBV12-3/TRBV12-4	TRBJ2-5	CASSLALGGTQYF	TGTGCCAGCAGTTTAGCCCTTGGGGGGACCCAGTACTTC
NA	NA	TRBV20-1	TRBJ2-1	CSAGDNEFREISYNEQFF	TGCAGTGCTGGAGACAACGAATTCCGGGAGATCTCCTACAATGAGCAGTTCTTC
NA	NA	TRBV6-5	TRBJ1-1	CASAIQGNTEAFF	TGTGCCAGCGCGATACAGGGCAACACTGAAGCTTTCTTT
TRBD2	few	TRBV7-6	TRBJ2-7	CASSLEASGRQNHYEQYF	TGTGCCAGCAGCTTAGAGGCTAGCGGGAGGCAAAACCACTACGAGCAGTACTTC
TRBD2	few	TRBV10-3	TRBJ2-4	CAISESLRGKNIQYF	TGTGCCATCAGTGAGTCGCTGCGGGGGAAAAACATTCAGTACTTC
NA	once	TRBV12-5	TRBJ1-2	CASGLTGRRDGYTF	TGTGCTAGTGGTTTGACAGGGCGTCGGGATGGCTACACCTTC